These T cell receptor beta chains were read from a single sample in a study of blood T cell repertoires in COVID-19. Generated by immunoSEQ multiplex PCR, the TCRdb table keeps only in-frame clones and is missing some. The sample carries about 140,000 clones, over 75% recorded once. What was sequenced was peripheral blood. Receptors were obtained from a human donor in a cohort sampled during active COVID-19. CDR3s include the opening cysteine and the closing phenylalanine or tryptophan. D genes are given only for firm matches. Not all rows give a size; the values are once, few, many and, for expanded clones, a class.

clone_size	v_call	d_call	j_call	cdr3_aa	cdr3_nt
.	TRBV3-1/TRBV3-2	.	TRBJ2-7	CASSQVGADSYEQYF	TGTGCCAGCAGCCAAGTAGGAGCGGACTCCTACGAGCAGTACTTC
few	TRBV7-8	TRBD1	TRBJ2-1	CASSPGTGLFF	TGTGCCAGCAGCCCCGGGACAGGGCTCTTCTTC
.	TRBV28	.	TRBJ2-1	CASVVGRNYNEQFF	TGTGCCAGCGTGGTCGGTAGAAACTACAATGAGCAGTTCTTC
.	TRBV20-1	TRBD2	TRBJ2-1	CSASGGLAGGGEQFF	TGCAGTGCTAGTGGGGGACTAGCGGGAGGAGGTGAGCAGTTCTTC
.	TRBV6-2/TRBV6-3	TRBD2	TRBJ2-7	CASSHPGGSTYEQYF	TGTGCCAGCAGCCACCCGGGGGGGTCGACCTACGAGCAGTACTTC
.	TRBV11-1	.	TRBJ2-6	CASSPSWSSGANVLTF	TGTGCCAGCAGCCCTAGCTGGAGCTCTGGGGCCAACGTCCTGACTTTC
.	TRBV6-5	.	TRBJ2-5	CASRGTGNQETQYF	TGTGCCAGCAGGGGAACAGGGAACCAAGAGACCCAGTACTTC
.	TRBV5-1	TRBD1	TRBJ2-5	CASSLGGTGLSETQYF	TGCGCCAGCAGCTTGGGGGGGACAGGGTTATCAGAGACCCAGTACTTC
.	TRBV5-1	.	TRBJ2-2	CASRTGTGELFF	TGCGCCAGCAGGACGGGGACCGGGGAGCTGTTTTTT
.	TRBV2	TRBD2	TRBJ2-7	CASSGSGLAGGFAPYEQYF	TGTGCCAGCAGTGGATCGGGGCTAGCGGGAGGTTTTGCCCCCTACGAGCAGTACTTC
.	TRBV18	.	TRBJ1-3	CASSPLDSTAGNTIYF	TGTGCCAGCTCACCTCTCGACAGCACCGCCGGAAACACCATATATTTT
.	TRBV11-2	.	TRBJ1-1	CASSPQTVNTEAFF	TGTGCCAGCAGCCCCCAGACAGTGAACACTGAAGCTTTCTTT
once	TRBV4-3	TRBD1	TRBJ1-2	CASSHTTGNPNYGYTF	TGCGCCAGCAGCCACACGACAGGGAACCCTAACTATGGCTACACCTTC
.	TRBV19	TRBD1	TRBJ2-2	CASSLYPGQENTGELFF	TGTGCCAGTAGTCTCTACCCGGGACAGGAGAACACCGGGGAGCTGTTTTTT
.	TRBV5-1	.	TRBJ2-5	CASSLNGEETQYF	TGCGCCAGCAGCTTGAACGGGGAAGAGACCCAGTACTTC
.	TRBV7-8	.	TRBJ2-2	CASSLRGRANTGELFF	TGTGCCAGCAGCTTAAGGGGCCGGGCAAACACCGGGGAGCTGTTTTTT
.	TRBV7-2	.	TRBJ2-1	CASSALNLVSDEQFF	TGTGCCAGCAGCGCCCTAAACCTCGTTTCGGATGAGCAGTTCTTC
.	TRBV5-1	TRBD2	TRBJ2-7	CASSLEVAGGEQYF	TGCGCCAGCAGCTTGGAGGTAGCGGGAGGCGAGCAGTACTTC
.	TRBV18	TRBD1	TRBJ2-5	CASSGTGTGEQETQYF	TGTGCCAGCTCAGGGACCGGGACAGGGGAACAAGAGACCCAGTACTTC
.	TRBV19	TRBD1	TRBJ2-2	CASGGTGGTGELFF	TGTGCCAGTGGGGGGACAGGGGGCACCGGGGAGCTGTTTTTT
once	TRBV7-3	TRBD2	TRBJ2-1	CASSRVPGLAGAPYNEQFF	TGTGCCAGCAGCCGCGTACCGGGACTAGCGGGAGCCCCCTACAATGAGCAGTTCTTC
few	TRBV7-9	.	TRBJ2-3	CASSLNANADTQYF	TGTGCCAGCAGCTTAAACGCGAATGCAGATACGCAGTATTTT
.	TRBV6-5	TRBD2	TRBJ2-7	CASSSSGRSRYEQYF	TGTGCCAGCAGTTCAAGCGGGAGGTCCCGCTACGAGCAGTACTTC